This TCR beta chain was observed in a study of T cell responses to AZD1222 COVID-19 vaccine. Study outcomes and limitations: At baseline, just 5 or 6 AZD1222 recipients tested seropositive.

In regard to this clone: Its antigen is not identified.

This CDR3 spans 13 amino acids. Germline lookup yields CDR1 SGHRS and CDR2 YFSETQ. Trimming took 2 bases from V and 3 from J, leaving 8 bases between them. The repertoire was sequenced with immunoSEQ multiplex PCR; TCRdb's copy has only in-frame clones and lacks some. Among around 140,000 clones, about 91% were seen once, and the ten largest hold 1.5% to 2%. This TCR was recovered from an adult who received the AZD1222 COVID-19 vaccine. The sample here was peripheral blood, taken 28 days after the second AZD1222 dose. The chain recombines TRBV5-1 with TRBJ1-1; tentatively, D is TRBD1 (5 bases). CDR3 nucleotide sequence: TGCGCCAGCAGCTTCTCGGGGGACACTGAAGCTTTCTTT. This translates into CASSFSGDTEAFF.